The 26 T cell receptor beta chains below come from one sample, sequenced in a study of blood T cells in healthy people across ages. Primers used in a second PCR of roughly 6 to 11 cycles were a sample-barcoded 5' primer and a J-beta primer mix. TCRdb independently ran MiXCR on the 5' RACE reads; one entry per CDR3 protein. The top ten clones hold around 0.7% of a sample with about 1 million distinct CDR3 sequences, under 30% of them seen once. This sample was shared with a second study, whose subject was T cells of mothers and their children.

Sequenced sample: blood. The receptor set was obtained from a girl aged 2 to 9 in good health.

CDR3 DNA sequence: TGCAGCGTTGAAATGGGGGGCTCCTACAATGAGCAGTTCTTC. It encodes CSVEMGGSYNEQFF. The chain carries TRBV29-1 and TRBJ2-1, with a weak D call TRBD2 (6 bases). The CDR3 covers 14 residues. Germline CDR1 is SQVTM and CDR2 is ANQGSEA. V was pared by 2 bases and J by 0 bases, with 8 bases between.

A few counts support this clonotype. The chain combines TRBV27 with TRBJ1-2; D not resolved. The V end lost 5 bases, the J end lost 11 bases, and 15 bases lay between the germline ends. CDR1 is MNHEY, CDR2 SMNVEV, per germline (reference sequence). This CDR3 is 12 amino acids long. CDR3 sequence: CASSPRDSVYTF. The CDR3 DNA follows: TGTGCCAGCAGTCCGCGGGATTCCGTTTACACCTTC.

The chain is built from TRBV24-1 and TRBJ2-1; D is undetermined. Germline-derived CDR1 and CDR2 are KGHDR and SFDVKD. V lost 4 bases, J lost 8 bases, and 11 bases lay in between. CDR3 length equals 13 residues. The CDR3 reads CATSDLKGYEQFF. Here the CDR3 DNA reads TGTGCCACCAGTGACCTCAAGGGCTATGAGCAGTTCTTC.

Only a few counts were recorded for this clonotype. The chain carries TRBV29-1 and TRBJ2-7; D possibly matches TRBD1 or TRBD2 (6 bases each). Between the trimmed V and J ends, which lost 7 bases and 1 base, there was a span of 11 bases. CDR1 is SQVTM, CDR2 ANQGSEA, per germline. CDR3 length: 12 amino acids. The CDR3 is CSAKGGSYEQYF. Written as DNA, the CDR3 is TGCAGCGCAAAGGGGGGATCCTACGAGCAGTACTTC.

CDR3 DNA: TGTGCCAGCAGCGGGGAGTCGAGGTACAATGAGCAGTTCTTC. Its translation: CASSGESRYNEQFF. The chain combines TRBV2 with TRBJ2-5; the D gene is possibly TRBD2 (5 bases). Matching the DNA end better, TRBJ2-1 makes the J call doubtful. Germline values: CDR1 SNHLY, CDR2 FYNNEI. The CDR3 covers 14 residues.

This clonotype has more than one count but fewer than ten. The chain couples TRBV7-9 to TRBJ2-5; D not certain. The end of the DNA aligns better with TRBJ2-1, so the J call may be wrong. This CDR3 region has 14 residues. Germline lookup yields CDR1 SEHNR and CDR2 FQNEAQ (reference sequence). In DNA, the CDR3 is TGTGCCAGCAGCTTATCCATAGACGACGATGAGCAGTTCTTC. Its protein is CASSLSIDDDEQFF.

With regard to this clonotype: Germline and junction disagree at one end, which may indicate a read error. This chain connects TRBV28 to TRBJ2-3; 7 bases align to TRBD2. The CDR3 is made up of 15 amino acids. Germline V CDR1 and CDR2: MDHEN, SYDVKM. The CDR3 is CTSRKSGGGTDTQYF. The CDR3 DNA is TGTACCAGCAGGAAATCGGGGGGTGGCACAGATACGCAGTATTTT.

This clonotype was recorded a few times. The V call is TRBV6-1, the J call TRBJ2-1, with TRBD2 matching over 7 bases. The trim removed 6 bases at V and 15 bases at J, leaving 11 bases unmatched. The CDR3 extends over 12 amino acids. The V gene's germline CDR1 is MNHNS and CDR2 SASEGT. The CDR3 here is CASREWTSSPFF. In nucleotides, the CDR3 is TGTGCCAGCAGGGAATGGACTAGTTCGCCGTTCTTC.

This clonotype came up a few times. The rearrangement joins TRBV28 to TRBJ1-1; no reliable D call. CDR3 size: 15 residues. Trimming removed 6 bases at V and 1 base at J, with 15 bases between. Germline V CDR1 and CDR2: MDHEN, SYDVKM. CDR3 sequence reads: CASSAELLRNTEAFF. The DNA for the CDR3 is TGTGCCAGCAGCGCCGAACTTCTCAGGAACACTGAAGCTTTCTTT.

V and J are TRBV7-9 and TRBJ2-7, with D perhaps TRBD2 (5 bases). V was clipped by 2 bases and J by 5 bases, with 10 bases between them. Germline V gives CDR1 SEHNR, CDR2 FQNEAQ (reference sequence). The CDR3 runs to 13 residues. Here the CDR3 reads CASSLRGIHEQYF. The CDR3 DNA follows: TGTGCCAGCAGCTTACGGGGAATCCACGAGCAGTACTTC.

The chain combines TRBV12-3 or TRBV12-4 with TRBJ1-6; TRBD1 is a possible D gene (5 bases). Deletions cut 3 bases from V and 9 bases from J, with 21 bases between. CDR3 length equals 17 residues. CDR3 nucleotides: TGTGCCAGCAGTTTTGTCCAAGGGGCAGAGGTTGGTTCACCCCTCCACTTT. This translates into CASSFVQGAEVGSPLHF.

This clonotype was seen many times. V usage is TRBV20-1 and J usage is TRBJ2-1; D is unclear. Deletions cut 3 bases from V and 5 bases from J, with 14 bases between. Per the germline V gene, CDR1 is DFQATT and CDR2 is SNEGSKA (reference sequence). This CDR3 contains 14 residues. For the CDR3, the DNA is TGCAGTGCTAGCGGTGCCGGTCTCAACAATGAGCAGTTCTTC. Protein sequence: CSASGAGLNNEQFF.

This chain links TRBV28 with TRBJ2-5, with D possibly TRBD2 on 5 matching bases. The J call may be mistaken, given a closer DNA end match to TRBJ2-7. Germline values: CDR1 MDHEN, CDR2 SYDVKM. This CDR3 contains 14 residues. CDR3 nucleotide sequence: TGTGCCAGCAGTTTATTAACTAGAATCTACGAGCAGTACTTC. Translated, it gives CASSLLTRIYEQYF.

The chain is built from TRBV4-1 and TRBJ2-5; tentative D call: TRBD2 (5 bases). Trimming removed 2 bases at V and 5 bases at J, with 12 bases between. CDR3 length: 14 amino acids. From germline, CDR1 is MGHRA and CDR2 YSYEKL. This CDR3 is CASSQLAWQETQYF. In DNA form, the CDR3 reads TGCGCCAGCAGCCAACTAGCTTGGCAGGAGACCCAGTACTTC.

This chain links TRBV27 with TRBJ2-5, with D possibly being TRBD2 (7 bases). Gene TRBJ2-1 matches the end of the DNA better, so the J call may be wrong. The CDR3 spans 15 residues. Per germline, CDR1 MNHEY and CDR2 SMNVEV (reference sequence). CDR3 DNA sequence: TGTGCCAGCAGTTTATTTGGCGGGGGCTTCAATGAGCAGTTCTTC. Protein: CASSLFGGGFNEQFF.

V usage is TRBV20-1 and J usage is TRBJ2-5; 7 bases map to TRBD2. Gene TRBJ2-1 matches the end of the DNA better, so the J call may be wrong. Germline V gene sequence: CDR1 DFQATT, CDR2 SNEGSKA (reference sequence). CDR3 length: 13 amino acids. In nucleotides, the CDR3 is TGCAGTGCTAGATCCGGACTAGGTGATGAGCAGTTCTTC. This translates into CSARSGLGDEQFF.

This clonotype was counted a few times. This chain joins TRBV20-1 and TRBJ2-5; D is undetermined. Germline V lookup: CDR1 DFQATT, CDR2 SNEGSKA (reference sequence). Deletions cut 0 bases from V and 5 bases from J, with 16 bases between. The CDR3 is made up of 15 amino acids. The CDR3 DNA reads TGCAGTGCTAGAGACACCTTTGGGCCTCTGGAGACCCAGTACTTC. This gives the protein CSARDTFGPLETQYF.

CDR3 sequence reads: CASSNGQGHGYTF. The CDR3 DNA follows: TGTGCCAGCAGTAACGGACAGGGCCATGGCTACACCTTC. The rearrangement links TRBV6-2 or TRBV6-3 to TRBJ1-2; TRBD1 matches at 8 bases. V lost 5 bases, J lost 6 bases, and 5 bases stayed unmatched. Germline assignment: CDR1 MNHEY and CDR2 SVGEGT. The CDR3 is 13 residues long.

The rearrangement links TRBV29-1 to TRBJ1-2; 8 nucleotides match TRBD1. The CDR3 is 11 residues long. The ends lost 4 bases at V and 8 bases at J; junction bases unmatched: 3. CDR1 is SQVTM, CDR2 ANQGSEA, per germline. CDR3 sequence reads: CSVAGGEGYTF. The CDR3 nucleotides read TGCAGCGTTGCAGGGGGCGAGGGCTACACCTTC.

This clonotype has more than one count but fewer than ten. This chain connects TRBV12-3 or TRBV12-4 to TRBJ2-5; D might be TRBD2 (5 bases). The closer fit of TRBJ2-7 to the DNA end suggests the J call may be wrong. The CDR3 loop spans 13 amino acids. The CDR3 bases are TGTGCCAGCGTCCCGGCACTAGGGTACGAGCAGTACTTC. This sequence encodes CASVPALGYEQYF.

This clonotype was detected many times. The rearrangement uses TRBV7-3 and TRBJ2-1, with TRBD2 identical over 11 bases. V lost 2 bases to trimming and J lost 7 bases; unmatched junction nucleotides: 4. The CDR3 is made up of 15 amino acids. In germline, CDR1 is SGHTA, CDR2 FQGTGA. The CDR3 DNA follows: TGTGCCAGCAGCTTATTAGCGGGAGGGTTAAATGAGCAGTTCTTC. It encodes CASSLLAGGLNEQFF.

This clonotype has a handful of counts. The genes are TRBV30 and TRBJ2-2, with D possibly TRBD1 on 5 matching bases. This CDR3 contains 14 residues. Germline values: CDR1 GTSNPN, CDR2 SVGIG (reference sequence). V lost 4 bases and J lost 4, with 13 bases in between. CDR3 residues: CAWNPRVGTGELFF. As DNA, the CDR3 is TGTGCCTGGAACCCCAGGGTGGGCACCGGGGAGCTGTTTTTT. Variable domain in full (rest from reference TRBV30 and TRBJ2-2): SQTIHQWPATLVQPVGSPLSLECTVEGTSNPNLYWYRQAAGRGLQLLFYSVGIGQISSEVPQNLSASRPQDRQFILSSKKLLLSDSGFYLCAWNPRVGTGELFFGEGSRLTVL.

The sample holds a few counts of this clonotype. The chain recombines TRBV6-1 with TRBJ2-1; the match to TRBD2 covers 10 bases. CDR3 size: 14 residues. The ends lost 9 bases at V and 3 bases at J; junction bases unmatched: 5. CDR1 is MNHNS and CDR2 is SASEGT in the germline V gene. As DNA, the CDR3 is TGTGCCAGTGTTAGCGGGAGGTACTACAATGAGCAGTTCTTC. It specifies CASVSGRYYNEQFF.

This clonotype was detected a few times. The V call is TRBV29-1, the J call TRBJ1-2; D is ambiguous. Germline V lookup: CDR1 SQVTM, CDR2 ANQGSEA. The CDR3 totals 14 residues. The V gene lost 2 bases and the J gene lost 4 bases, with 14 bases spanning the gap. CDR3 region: CSVELWVSSYGYTF. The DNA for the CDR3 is TGCAGCGTTGAATTGTGGGTCTCATCCTATGGCTACACCTTC.

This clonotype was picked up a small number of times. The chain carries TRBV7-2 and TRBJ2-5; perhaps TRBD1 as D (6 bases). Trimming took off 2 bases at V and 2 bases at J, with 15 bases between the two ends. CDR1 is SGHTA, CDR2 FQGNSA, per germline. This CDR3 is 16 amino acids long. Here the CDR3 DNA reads TGTGCCAGCAGCTTACTGGGCAGGGGTAGGCAAGAGACCCAGTACTTC. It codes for CASSLLGRGRQETQYF.

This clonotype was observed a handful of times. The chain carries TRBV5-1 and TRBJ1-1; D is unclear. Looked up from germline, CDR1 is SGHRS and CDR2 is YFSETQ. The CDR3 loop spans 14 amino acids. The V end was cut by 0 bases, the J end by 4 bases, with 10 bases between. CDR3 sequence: CASSLAREFTEAFF. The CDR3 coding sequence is TGCGCCAGCAGCTTGGCACGGGAGTTCACTGAAGCTTTCTTT.